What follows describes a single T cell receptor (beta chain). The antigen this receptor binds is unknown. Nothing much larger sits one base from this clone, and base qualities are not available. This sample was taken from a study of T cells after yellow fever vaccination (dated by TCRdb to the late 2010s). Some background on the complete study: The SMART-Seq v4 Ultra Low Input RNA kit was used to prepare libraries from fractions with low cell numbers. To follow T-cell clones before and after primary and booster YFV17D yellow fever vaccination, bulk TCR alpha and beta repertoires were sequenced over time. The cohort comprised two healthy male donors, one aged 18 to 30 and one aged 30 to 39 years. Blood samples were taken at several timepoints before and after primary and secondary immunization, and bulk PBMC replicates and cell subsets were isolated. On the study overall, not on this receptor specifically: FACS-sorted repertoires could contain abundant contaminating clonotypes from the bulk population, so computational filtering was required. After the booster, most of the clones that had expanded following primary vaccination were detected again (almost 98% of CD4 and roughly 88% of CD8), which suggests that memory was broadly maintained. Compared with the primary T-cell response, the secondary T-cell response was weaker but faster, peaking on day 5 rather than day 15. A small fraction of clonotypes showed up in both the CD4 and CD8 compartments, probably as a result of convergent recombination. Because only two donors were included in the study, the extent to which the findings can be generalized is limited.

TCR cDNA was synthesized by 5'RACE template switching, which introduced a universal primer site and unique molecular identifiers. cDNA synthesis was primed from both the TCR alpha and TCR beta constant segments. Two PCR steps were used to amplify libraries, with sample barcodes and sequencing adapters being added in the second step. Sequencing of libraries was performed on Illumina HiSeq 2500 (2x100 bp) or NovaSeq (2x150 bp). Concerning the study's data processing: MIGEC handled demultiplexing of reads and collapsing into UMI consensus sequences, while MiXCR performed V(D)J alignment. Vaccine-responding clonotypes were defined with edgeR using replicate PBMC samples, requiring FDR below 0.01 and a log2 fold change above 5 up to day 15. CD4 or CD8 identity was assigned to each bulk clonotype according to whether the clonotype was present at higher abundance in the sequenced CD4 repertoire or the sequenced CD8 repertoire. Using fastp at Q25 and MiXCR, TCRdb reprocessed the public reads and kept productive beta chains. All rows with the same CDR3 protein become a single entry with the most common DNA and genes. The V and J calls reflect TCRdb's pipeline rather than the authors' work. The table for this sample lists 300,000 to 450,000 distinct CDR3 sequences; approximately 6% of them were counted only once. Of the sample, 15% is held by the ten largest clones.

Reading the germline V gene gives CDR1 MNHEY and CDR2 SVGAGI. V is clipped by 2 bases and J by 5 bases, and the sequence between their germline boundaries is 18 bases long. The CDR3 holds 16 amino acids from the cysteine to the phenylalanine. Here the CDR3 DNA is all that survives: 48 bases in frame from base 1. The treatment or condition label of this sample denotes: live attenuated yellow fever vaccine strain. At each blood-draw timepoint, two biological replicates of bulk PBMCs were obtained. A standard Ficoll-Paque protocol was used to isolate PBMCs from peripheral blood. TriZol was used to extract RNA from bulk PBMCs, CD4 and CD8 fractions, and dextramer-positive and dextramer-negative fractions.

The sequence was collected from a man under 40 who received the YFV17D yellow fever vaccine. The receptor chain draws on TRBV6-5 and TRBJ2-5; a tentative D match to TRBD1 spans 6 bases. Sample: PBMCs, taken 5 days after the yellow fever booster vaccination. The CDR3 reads CASSYQGQPSRETQYF. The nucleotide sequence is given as TGTGCCAGCAGTTACCAAGGACAGCCCTCCAGGGAGACCCAGTACTTC.